The clone carrying this T cell receptor beta chain has just a few counts. Its antigen is unknown. The entry originates in a study of Ad26.COV2.S vaccination and SARS-CoV-2 variants. This table comes from immunoSEQ multiplex PCR, and its TCRdb copy is limited to in-frame clones, with some not included. This sample has 300,000 to 350,000 clones, with around 84% found just once. This sample's treatment: some 20 received Ad26.COV2.S at low or high dose, single or two shots; five or six received placebo; per-sample allocation not given. Day 63 following the first vaccine or placebo injection was when the samples were taken. CDR1 is SGHNT, CDR2 YYREEE, per germline (reference sequence). The length of the CDR3 is 14 residues. V lost 4 bases and J 3 bases, leaving 13 bases between the germline ends. Study-wide results and limits: Placebo recipients and vaccine recipients were similar in non-spike TCR breadth. Estimates derived from TCR breadth and depth analyses may have underestimated total T cell responses.

This clonotype was sampled from a person aged 18-65 years who received the Ad26.COV2.S COVID-19 vaccine or a placebo. J is TRBJ1-2 and V is TRBV5-4; tentative D call: TRBD1 (6 bases). Sequencing used peripheral blood, obtained in a trial of Ad26.COV2.S vaccine versus placebo. The CDR3 here is CASSVQTGDYGYTF. The CDR3 region has the DNA TGTGCCAGCAGCGTTCAGACAGGAGACTATGGCTACACCTTC.